The 30 T cell receptor beta chains below come from one sample, sequenced in a study of blood T cell repertoires in COVID-19. Repertoires were generated with immunoSEQ multiplex PCR, while TCRdb's copy carries only in-frame clones and drops some. The sample includes about 180,000 clones, approximately 87% of them seen just once. The material sequenced was peripheral blood. The receptors were sampled from a man in his forties with active or convalescent COVID-19.

The J gene is TRBJ1-6, the V gene TRBV9; D gene unclear. V lost 3 bases and J 10 bases, leaving 17 bases between the germline ends. The CDR3 loop spans 15 amino acids. Germline CDR1 reads SGDLS; CDR2 reads YYNGEE. CDR3 protein: CASSALLGFGSPLHF. In nucleotides, the CDR3 is TGTGCCAGCAGCGCCCTCCTTGGGTTCGGGTCACCCCTCCACTTT.

The chain joins TRBV19 to TRBJ1-2; 10 positions match TRBD1. Germline CDR1 LNHDA, CDR2 SQIVND (reference sequence). The V and J ends lost 3 bases and 8 bases, in that order; junction bases with no gene match: 6. The length of the CDR3 is 14 residues. The CDR3 DNA reads as TGTGCCAGTAGTATCGACAGGGGGCGAGGAGGCTACACCTTC. Translated: CASSIDRGRGGYTF. Full variable domain (rest looked up from reference TRBV19 and TRBJ1-2): DGGITQSPKYLFRKEGQNVTLSCEQNLNHDAMYWYRQDPGQGLRLIYYSQIVNDFQKGDIAEGYSVSREKKESFPLTVTSAQKNPTAFYLCASSIDRGRGGYTFGSGTRLTVV.

The CDR3 loop reads CASSYSRQGREKLFF. The CDR3 DNA reads TGTGCCAGCAGTTACTCACGGCAGGGAAGGGAAAAACTGTTTTTT. The genes are TRBV6-5 and TRBJ1-4; TRBD1 is a possible D gene (5 bases). From germline, CDR1 is MNHEY and CDR2 SVGAGI. This CDR3 contains 15 residues. Trimming left V 0 bases short and J 8 bases short, with 13 bases between.

The chain couples TRBV5-1 to TRBJ2-2; TRBD1 matches 9 bases. CDR3 length: 15 residues. Trimming took 4 bases from V and 3 from J; bases not matched to a gene: 4. Germline CDR1 SGHRS, CDR2 YFSETQ. The CDR3 bases are TGCGCCAGCAGCGGCGGACAGGGGCACACCGGGGAGCTGTTTTTT. Protein: CASSGGQGHTGELFF.

The V call is TRBV24-1, the J call TRBJ2-1; 7 bases align to TRBD1. From germline, CDR1 is KGHDR and CDR2 SFDVKD. The CDR3 runs 14 residues. J gave up 4 bases and V 5 bases, and 4 bases lay outside the gene matches. CDR3 in amino acids: CATSVGDSYNEQFF. CDR3 in DNA: TGTGCCACCAGTGTAGGGGACAGTTACAATGAGCAGTTCTTC.

J is TRBJ1-3 and V is TRBV7-9, with 7 bases aligning to TRBD1. J gave up 1 base and V 5 bases, and 5 bases lay outside the gene matches. CDR1 and CDR2 from the germline V gene are SEHNR and FQNEAQ (reference sequence). The CDR3 is 15 amino acids. The CDR3 loop is CASSPDRKSGNTIYF. The CDR3 DNA is TGTGCCAGCAGCCCGGACAGGAAATCTGGAAACACCATATATTTT.

This chain connects TRBV5-1 to TRBJ1-1; D remains unclear. CDR1 SGHRS and CDR2 YFSETQ come from the germline V gene. The germline V and J ends were trimmed by 0 bases and 0 bases, with 9 bases remaining between them. This CDR3 has 15 residues. The CDR3, as DNA: TGCGCCAGCAGCTTGGTCCTATCCATGAACACTGAAGCTTTCTTT. Protein: CASSLVLSMNTEAFF. Full variable domain (outside the CDR3, taken from reference TRBV5-1 and TRBJ1-1): KAGVTQTPRYLIKTRGQQVTLSCSPISGHRSVSWYQQTPGQGLQFLFEYFSETQRNKGNFPGRFSGRQFSNSRSEMNVSTLELGDSALYLCASSLVLSMNTEAFFGQGTRLTVV.

This clone was detected only once. This chain joins TRBV28 and TRBJ1-5; D is possibly TRBD1 (6 bases). V gave up 3 bases and J gave up 0 bases, with 30 bases separating them. The CDR3 length is 22 residues. Germline V lookup: CDR1 MDHEN, CDR2 SYDVKM. CDR3 amino acids: CASSLGGAGPPYQIYSNQPQHF. The CDR3, as DNA: TGTGCCAGCAGTTTGGGGGGGGCAGGCCCACCTTATCAGATTTATAGCAATCAGCCCCAGCATTTT.

This clone was picked up a small number of times. The V and J genes are TRBV5-5 and TRBJ1-5; a possible D gene is TRBD1 (5 bases). This CDR3 has 15 amino acids. Germline V gene lookup returns CDR1 SGHKS and CDR2 YYEKEE (reference sequence). The germline V and J ends were trimmed by 3 bases and 2 bases, with 12 bases remaining between them. The CDR3 region is CASSWDSSGNQPQHF. Here the CDR3 DNA reads TGTGCCAGCAGCTGGGACTCTTCGGGCAATCAGCCCCAGCATTTT. Full variable domain (remainder filled in from reference TRBV5-5 and TRBJ1-5): DAGVTQSPTHLIKTRGQQVTLRCSPISGHKSVSWYQQVLGQGPQFIFQYYEKEERGRGNFPDRFSARQFPNYSSELNVNALLLGDSALYLCASSWDSSGNQPQHFGDGTRLSIL.

The rearrangement links TRBV29-1 to TRBJ2-2; 8 positions match TRBD2. This CDR3 has 15 amino acids. CDR1 SQVTM and CDR2 ANQGSEA come from the germline V gene. The V segment lost 7 bases and the J segment 0 bases; nucleotides outside the gene matches: 7. This CDR3 reads CSADVAGTNTGELFF. In nucleotides, the CDR3 is TGCAGCGCGGACGTAGCGGGGACGAACACCGGGGAGCTGTTTTTT.

The chain recombines TRBV19 with TRBJ2-3, with 10 bases that match TRBD2. The CDR3 extends over 14 amino acids. From germline, CDR1 is LNHDA and CDR2 SQIVND (reference sequence). The junction had 7 bases not matched to a gene; V was cut back by 7 bases and J by 6 bases. The CDR3 nucleotides are TGTGCCAGTAAGAAGCGGGGGGGCAGCGATACGCAGTATTTT. It yields the protein CASKKRGGSDTQYF.

The rearrangement links TRBV5-1 to TRBJ2-7; D gene uncertain. Trimming removed 0 bases from V and 2 bases from J, with 6 bases in between. Germline-derived CDR1 and CDR2 are SGHRS and YFSETQ. This CDR3 contains 13 residues. The CDR3 loop is CASSLGPTYEQYF. The CDR3 nucleotides read TGCGCCAGCAGCTTGGGTCCCACCTACGAGCAGTACTTC. The variable domain in full, with the rest retrieved from reference TRBV5-1 and TRBJ2-7, is KAGVTQTPRYLIKTRGQQVTLSCSPISGHRSVSWYQQTPGQGLQFLFEYFSETQRNKGNFPGRFSGRQFSNSRSEMNVSTLELGDSALYLCASSLGPTYEQYFGPGTRLTVT.

This chain joins TRBV6-5 and TRBJ1-3; D gene ambiguous. The CDR3 length is 15 residues. V lost 0 bases and J lost 0, with 6 bases in between. The germline gives CDR1 MNHEY, CDR2 SVGAGI. CDR3 region: CASSYSGSSGNTIYF. CDR3 nucleotide sequence: TGTGCCAGCAGTTACTCCGGGAGCTCTGGAAACACCATATATTTT.

The chain carries TRBV6-2 or TRBV6-3 and TRBJ1-1; D is perhaps TRBD1 (6 bases). The CDR3 contains 17 residues. The V and J ends lost 3 bases and 2 bases respectively, with 19 bases between them. Germline V gene sequence: CDR1 MNHEY, CDR2 SVGEGT. CDR3 nucleotides: TGTGCCAGCAGTTATTTGGTAACGGACAGTTATAACACTGAAGCTTTCTTT. It is translated as CASSYLVTDSYNTEAFF.

The chain uses TRBV9 and TRBJ2-2; the match to TRBD1 covers 8 bases. The V gene end was trimmed by 0 bases and the J gene end by 7 bases; junction bases not matched to a gene: 8. This CDR3 contains 16 residues. From germline, CDR1 is SGDLS and CDR2 YYNGEE. The CDR3 region is CASSVEARGLGGELFF. CDR3 DNA: TGTGCCAGCAGCGTAGAGGCCAGGGGGCTGGGCGGGGAGCTGTTTTTT.

The chain combines TRBV6-2 or TRBV6-3 with TRBJ2-2; the D gene is possibly TRBD1 (7 bases). The CDR3 runs 15 residues. Between the trimmed V and J ends, which lost 3 bases and 10 bases, there was a span of 18 bases. Germline lookup yields CDR1 MNHEY and CDR2 SVGEGT. CDR3: CASSYRGGTATELFF. For the CDR3, the DNA is TGTGCCAGCAGTTATCGGGGCGGGACAGCAACGGAGCTGTTTTTT.

The rearrangement links TRBV7-9 to TRBJ1-3; tentative D call: TRBD1 (5 bases). Germline assignment: CDR1 SEHNR and CDR2 FQNEAQ (reference sequence). V was trimmed by 2 bases and J by 2 bases, leaving 10 bases between them. The CDR3 is 15 amino acids. CDR3 loop: CASSLWRGAGNTIYF. Here the CDR3 DNA reads TGTGCCAGCAGCTTATGGCGGGGCGCTGGAAACACCATATATTTT. The whole variable domain, filled in from reference TRBV7-9 and TRBJ1-3, reads DTGVSQNPRHKITKRGQNVTFRCDPISEHNRLYWYRQTLGQGPEFLTYFQNEAQLEKSRLLSDRFSAERPKGSFSTLEIQRTEQGDSAMYLCASSLWRGAGNTIYFGEGSWLTVV.

This sequence joins TRBV4-3 and TRBJ2-7; 11 nucleotides match TRBD1. V was pared by 5 bases and J by 5 bases, with 8 bases of the junction left unmatched. CDR3 size: 15 residues. Germline V gene sequence: CDR1 LGHNA, CDR2 YSLEER. CDR3 DNA sequence: TGCGCCAGCAGCGAGCAACGGACAGGGGGCGACGAGCAGTACTTC. It translates to CASSEQRTGGDEQYF.

The chain uses TRBV5-6 and TRBJ2-7; possible D gene TRBD2, 6 bases. V dropped 4 bases and J dropped 4 bases, with 18 bases sitting between them. Germline CDR1 and CDR2: SGHDT and YYEEEE. The CDR3 totals 15 residues. DNA of the CDR3: TGTGCCAGCAGCCCCGGAGGGTGGAGGGCTTACGAGCAGTACTTC. This gives the protein CASSPGGWRAYEQYF.

The rearrangement joins TRBV7-2 to TRBJ1-1; D is undetermined. Germline CDR1 reads SGHTA; CDR2 reads FQGNSA. Between the trimmed V and J ends, which lost 3 bases and 8 bases, there was a span of 16 bases. CDR3 length: 14 amino acids. The CDR3 loop is CASSFRPPLREAFF. The CDR3 DNA sequence: TGTGCCAGCAGCTTTAGACCTCCACTAAGAGAAGCTTTCTTT.

The chain couples TRBV6-5 to TRBJ1-3, with 7 bases that match TRBD1. Germline V CDR1 and CDR2: MNHEY, SVGAGI. V was pared by 2 bases and J by 2 bases, with 0 bases of the junction left unmatched. The CDR3 totals 14 residues. CDR3 bases: TGTGCCAGCAGTTACACAGGGGCTGGAAACACCATATATTTT. It encodes CASSYTGAGNTIYF.

The V gene is TRBV3-1 (or the pseudogene TRBV3-2), the J gene TRBJ2-3; TRBD1 matches at 9 bases. Germline values: CDR1 LGHDT, CDR2 YNNKEL (reference sequence). V lost 4 bases and J lost 4; bases outside the gene matches: 3. This CDR3 contains 14 residues. The chain's CDR3 is CASSPRQGADTQYF. The CDR3 bases are TGTGCCAGCAGCCCAAGACAGGGGGCAGATACGCAGTATTTT.

This rearrangement joins TRBV7-2 to TRBJ1-5; no firm D call. CDR3 length equals 17 residues. V was clipped by 5 bases and J by 3 bases, with 20 bases between them. The V gene's germline CDR1 is SGHTA and CDR2 FQGNSA. DNA of the CDR3: TGTGCCAGCAGCCAGTCTCCTTTCTCCAGATCCAATCAGCCCCAGCATTTT. It encodes CASSQSPFSRSNQPQHF.

This chain connects TRBV12-5 to TRBJ1-1; 8 nucleotides agree with TRBD1. This CDR3 is built from 12 residues. V shed 4 bases and J 5 bases; nucleotides not matched to a gene: 0. Germline lookup yields CDR1 LGHNT and CDR2 FRNRAP. CDR3: CASGWTGTEAFF. CDR3 DNA sequence: TGTGCTAGTGGTTGGACAGGGACTGAAGCTTTCTTT.

This clone was recorded once. This chain links TRBV5-8 with TRBJ2-7; 11 nucleotides line up with TRBD1. Germline assignment: CDR1 SGHTS and CDR2 YDEGEE. This CDR3 spans 15 amino acids. Trimming removed 4 bases from V and 4 bases from J; junction bases left unmatched: 7. CDR3 in amino acids: CASSLPGQGGYEQYF. As DNA, the CDR3 is TGTGCCAGCAGCCTCCCGGGACAGGGGGGTTACGAGCAGTACTTC.

The rearrangement links TRBV18 to TRBJ2-3, with 9 bases lining up with TRBD1. CDR1 is KGHSH and CDR2 is LQKENI in the germline V gene. The J segment lost 1 base and the V segment lost 4 bases, leaving 6 bases of the junction unmatched. This CDR3 spans 16 amino acids. The CDR3 DNA follows: TGTGCCAGCTCACGACAGGGGGGGTTTGGCACAGATACGCAGTATTTT. It is translated as CASSRQGGFGTDTQYF.

The gene calls are TRBV27 and TRBJ2-5; 12 bases match TRBD2. CDR3 length: 16 amino acids. CDR1 is MNHEY, CDR2 SMNVEV, per germline (reference sequence). Losses at the gene ends were 5 bases for V and 2 bases for J; bases not matched to a gene: 6. The DNA of the CDR3 is TGTGCCAGCAGTCCCTTCGGACTAGCGGGACAAGAGACCCAGTACTTC. It translates to CASSPFGLAGQETQYF.

This chain connects TRBV19 to TRBJ1-3, with unresolved D. Trimming took off 4 bases at V and 2 bases at J, with 9 bases between the two ends. CDR3 length equals 14 residues. CDR1 is LNHDA, CDR2 SQIVND, per germline (reference sequence). In DNA form, the CDR3 reads TGTGCCAGTAGTACGAGCAACCCTGGAAACACCATATATTTT. Translated, it gives CASSTSNPGNTIYF.

The chain links TRBV18 to TRBJ1-3; 7 bases align to TRBD1. This CDR3 has 17 residues. Germline trimming cut 0 bases from V and 8 bases from J; bases unmatched to any gene: 13. The germline V gene encodes CDR1 KGHSH and CDR2 LQKENI. CDR3 protein: CASSPPMGRGNLDTIYF. CDR3 nucleotides: TGTGCCAGCTCACCACCCATGGGCAGGGGGAATTTGGACACCATATATTTT.

In regard to this clone: The sample holds other DNA sequences that translate to the same CDR3. This chain joins TRBV5-1 and TRBJ2-2; 9 bases align to TRBD1. This CDR3 has 15 residues. Losses at the gene ends were 3 bases for V and 4 bases for J; bases not matched to a gene: 4. Germline CDR1 and CDR2: SGHRS and YFSETQ. The CDR3 region is CASSSGQGGTGELFF. DNA for the CDR3: TGCGCCAGCAGCTCGGGACAGGGAGGCACCGGGGAGCTGTTTTTT.